This is a list of T cell receptor beta chains from one sample in a study of shared clonotypes between healthy human individuals. Here immunoSEQ multiplex PCR was the method, and the copy in TCRdb shows in-frame clones only, minus some. The table lists roughly 500,000 clones, 79% of them singletons. What was sequenced was PBMCs. The receptors here all came from a woman in her forties in good health. Some clones in this sample may be carry-over from other donors' samples. Each CDR3 is given with its conserved first and last residue. D genes are given only for firm matches.

d_gene	j_gene	v_gene	CDR3aa
NA	TRBJ1-1	TRBV4-2	CASSQGGEVTEAFF
NA	TRBJ2-5	TRBV19	CASSMIPQETQYF
NA	TRBJ2-5	TRBV7-9	CASSFPGSQETQYF
NA	TRBJ2-3	TRBV6-1	CASSEGGSPPDTQYF
NA	TRBJ2-5	TRBV18	CASSPTGREETQYF
TRBD1	TRBJ1-5	TRBV10-1	CASSGYRGLANQPQHF
NA	TRBJ1-6	TRBV28	CASTRLNSPLHF
NA	TRBJ2-3	TRBV5-1	CASSFGSTDTQYF
NA	TRBJ1-1	TRBV7-9	CASSLAYGGDTEAFF
NA	TRBJ2-2	TRBV29-1	CSAKDYPNTGELFF
NA	TRBJ2-1	TRBV4-2	CASSQGQEVNEQFF
NA	TRBJ1-4	TRBV14	CASSHLVGGEWTNEKLFF
NA	TRBJ1-1	TRBV5-1	CASSFENPGETEAFF
NA	TRBJ2-1	TRBV2	CASSGEVNEQFF
NA	TRBJ2-2	TRBV6-5	CASSAQGFTGELFF
NA	TRBJ1-5	TRBV6-1	CAIRQGNQPQHF